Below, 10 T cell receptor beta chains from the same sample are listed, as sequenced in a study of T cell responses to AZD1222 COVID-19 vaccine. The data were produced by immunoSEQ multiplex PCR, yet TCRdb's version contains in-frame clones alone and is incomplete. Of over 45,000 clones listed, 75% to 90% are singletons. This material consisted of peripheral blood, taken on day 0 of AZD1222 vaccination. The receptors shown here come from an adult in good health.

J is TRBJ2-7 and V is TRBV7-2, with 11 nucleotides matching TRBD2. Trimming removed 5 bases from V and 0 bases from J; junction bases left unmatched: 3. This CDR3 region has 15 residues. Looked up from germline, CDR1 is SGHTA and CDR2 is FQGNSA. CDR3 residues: CASSTTSGGSYEQYF. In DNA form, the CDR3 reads TGTGCCAGCAGCACCACTAGCGGGGGCTCCTACGAGCAGTACTTC.

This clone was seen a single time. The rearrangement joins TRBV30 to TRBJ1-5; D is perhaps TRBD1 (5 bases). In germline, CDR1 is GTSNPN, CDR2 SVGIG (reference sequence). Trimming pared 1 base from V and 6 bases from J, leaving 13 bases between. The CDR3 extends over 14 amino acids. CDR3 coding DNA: TGTGCCTGGAGTGGTTCGGGGGGAGGTCAGCCCCAGCATTTT. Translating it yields CAWSGSGGGQPQHF.

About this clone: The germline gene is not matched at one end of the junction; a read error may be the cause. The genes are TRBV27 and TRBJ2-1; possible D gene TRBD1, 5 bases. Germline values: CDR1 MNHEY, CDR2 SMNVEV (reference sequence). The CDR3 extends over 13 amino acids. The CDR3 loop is CASKGEFRNEQFF. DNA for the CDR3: TGTGCGAGCAAAGGGGAATTTAGGAATGAGCAGTTCTTC.

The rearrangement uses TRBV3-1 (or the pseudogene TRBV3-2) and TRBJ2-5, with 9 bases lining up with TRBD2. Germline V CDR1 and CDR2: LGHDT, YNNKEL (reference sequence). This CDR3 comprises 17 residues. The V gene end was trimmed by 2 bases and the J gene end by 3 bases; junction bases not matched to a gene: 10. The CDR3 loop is CASSQFPPLAGEETQYF. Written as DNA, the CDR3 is TGTGCCAGCAGCCAATTCCCCCCGTTAGCGGGGGAAGAGACCCAGTACTTC.

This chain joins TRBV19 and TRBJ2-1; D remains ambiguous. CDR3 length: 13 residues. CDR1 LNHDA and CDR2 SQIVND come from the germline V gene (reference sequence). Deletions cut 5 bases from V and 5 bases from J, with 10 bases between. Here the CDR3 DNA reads TGTGCCAGTAGTCCCCGCCGTGACAATGAGCAGTTCTTC. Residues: CASSPRRDNEQFF.

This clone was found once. CDR3 protein: CASSPRTGSYTF. The CDR3 DNA follows: TGTGCCAGCAGCCCTAGGACAGGGTCTTACACCTTC. The chain couples TRBV7-8 to TRBJ1-2, with 8 nucleotides matching TRBD1. V gave up 5 bases and J gave up 11 bases; unmatched junction bases: 7. Germline values: CDR1 SGHVS, CDR2 FQNEAQ. This CDR3 spans 12 amino acids.

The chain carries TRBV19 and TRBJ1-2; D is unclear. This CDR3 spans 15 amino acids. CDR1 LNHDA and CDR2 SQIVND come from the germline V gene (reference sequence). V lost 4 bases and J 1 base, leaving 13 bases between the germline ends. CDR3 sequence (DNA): TGTGCCAGTAGTACGCGACTGGATGGTAACTATGGCTACACCTTC. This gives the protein CASSTRLDGNYGYTF.

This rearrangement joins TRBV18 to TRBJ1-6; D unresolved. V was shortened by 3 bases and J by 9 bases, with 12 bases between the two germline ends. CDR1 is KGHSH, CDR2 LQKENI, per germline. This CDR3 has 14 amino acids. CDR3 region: CASSPGSEGSPLHF. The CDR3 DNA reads TGTGCCAGCTCACCCGGGAGCGAGGGTTCACCCCTCCACTTT. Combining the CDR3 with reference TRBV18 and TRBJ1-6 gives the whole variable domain NAGVMQNPRHLVRRRGQEARLRCSPMKGHSHVYWYRQLPEEGLKFMVYLQKENIIDESGMPKERFSAEFPKEGPSILRIQQVVRGDSAAYFCASSPGSEGSPLHFGNGTRLTVT.

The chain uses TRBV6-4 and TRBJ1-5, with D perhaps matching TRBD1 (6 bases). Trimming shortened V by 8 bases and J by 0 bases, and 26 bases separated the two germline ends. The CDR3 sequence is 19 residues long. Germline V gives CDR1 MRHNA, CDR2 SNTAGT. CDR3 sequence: CASDAQYSGAAPSNQPQHF. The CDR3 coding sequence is TGTGCCAGCGATGCACAATATTCGGGGGCAGCTCCTAGCAATCAGCCCCAGCATTTT.

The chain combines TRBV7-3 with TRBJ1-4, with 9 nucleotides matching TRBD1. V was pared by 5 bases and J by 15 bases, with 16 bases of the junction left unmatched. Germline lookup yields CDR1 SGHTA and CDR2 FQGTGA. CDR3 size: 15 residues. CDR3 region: CASSKNGTGRKDLFF. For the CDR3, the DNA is TGTGCCAGCAGCAAAAACGGGACAGGGCGAAAAGACTTGTTTTTT.